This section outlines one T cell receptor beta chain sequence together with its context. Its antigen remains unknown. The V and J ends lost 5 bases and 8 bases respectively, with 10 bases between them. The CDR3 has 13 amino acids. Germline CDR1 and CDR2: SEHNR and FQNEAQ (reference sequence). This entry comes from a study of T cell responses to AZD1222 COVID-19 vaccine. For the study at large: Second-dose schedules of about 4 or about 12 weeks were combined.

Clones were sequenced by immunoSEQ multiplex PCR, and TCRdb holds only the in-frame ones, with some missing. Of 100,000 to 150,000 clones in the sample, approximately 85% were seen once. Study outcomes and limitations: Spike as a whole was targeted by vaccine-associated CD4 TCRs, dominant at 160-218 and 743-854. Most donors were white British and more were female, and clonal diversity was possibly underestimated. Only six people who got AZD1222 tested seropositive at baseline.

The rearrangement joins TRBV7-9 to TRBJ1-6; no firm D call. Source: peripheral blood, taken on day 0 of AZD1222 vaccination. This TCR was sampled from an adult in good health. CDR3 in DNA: TGTGCCAGCAGCCACGACGGGTATTCACCCCTCCACTTT. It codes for CASSHDGYSPLHF.